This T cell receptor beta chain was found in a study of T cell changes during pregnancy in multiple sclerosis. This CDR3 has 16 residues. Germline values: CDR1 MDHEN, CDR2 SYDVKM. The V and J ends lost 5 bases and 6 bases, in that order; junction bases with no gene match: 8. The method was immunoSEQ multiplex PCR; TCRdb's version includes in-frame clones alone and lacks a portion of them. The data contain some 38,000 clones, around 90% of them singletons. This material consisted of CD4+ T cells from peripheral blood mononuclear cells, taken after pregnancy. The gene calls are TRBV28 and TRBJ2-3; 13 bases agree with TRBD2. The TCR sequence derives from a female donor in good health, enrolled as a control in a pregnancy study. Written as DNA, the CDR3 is TGTGCCAGCAGTCCCATCGGACTAGCGGGAGCCGATACGCAGTATTTT. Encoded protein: CASSPIGLAGADTQYF. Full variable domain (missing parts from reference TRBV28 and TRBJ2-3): DVKVTQSSRYLVKRTGEKVFLECVQDMDHENMFWYRQDPGLGLRLIYFSYDVKMKEKGDIPEGYSVSREKKERFSLILESASTNQTSMYLCASSPIGLAGADTQYFGPGTRLTVL.